The T cell receptor (beta chain) described here comes from a study of blood T cell repertoires in COVID-19. Study details: The United States, Italy and Spain were the sources of the acute and convalescent COVID-19 samples.

Seattle cases were enrolled at active infection and followed longitudinally. Libraries were prepared by immunoSEQ multiplex PCR; TCRdb keeps only in-frame clonotypes and omits some of them. The sample yields 240,000 or so clones, roughly 79% seen once. The CDR3 loop spans 13 amino acids. The junction had 1 base not matched to a gene; V was cut back by 4 bases and J by 5 bases. CDR1 is SNHLY and CDR2 is FYNNEI in the germline V gene. The chain combines TRBV2 with TRBJ2-2, with 7 bases identical to TRBD2. Sequenced: peripheral blood. The sequence was collected from a woman of 80 years or more with COVID-19, enrolled during active disease. CDR3 in amino acids: CASSAGGTGELFF. DNA of the CDR3: TGTGCCAGCAGTGCCGGGGGGACCGGGGAGCTGTTTTTT.